The 31 T cell receptor beta chains in this list originate from one sample, sequenced in a study of beta chain features in type 1 diabetes (dated by TCRdb to the late 2010s). Libraries were built with the immunoSEQ multiplex PCR assay. All of the isolated RNA was reverse transcribed with the High Capacity cDNA Reverse Transcription Kit, so expressed TCRB transcripts were sequenced. TCRdb carries this immuneACCESS record with in-frame sequences only. Its versions omit some clonotypes, under half of them owing to an unresolved V gene in the studies checked, with the rest unexplained. Within this sample are roughly 400,000 clones, with approximately 16% of them counted one time only. About 0.019% of the sample is in the top ten clones. Specimen: naive CD4+ T cells from blood. In light of the paper, this sample's cell subset or site label describes: true naive CD4+ T cells. All receptors come from a woman under 30 in good health.

This clone was seen more than once but under ten times. The J gene is TRBJ1-1, the V gene TRBV18; the D is unclear. Germline V gives CDR1 KGHSH, CDR2 LQKENI. Trimming took off 4 bases at V and 14 bases at J, with 17 bases between the two ends. The CDR3 loop spans 12 amino acids. CDR3 nucleotide sequence: TGTGCCAGCTCACGAGGTTTGGAGGGAACCTTCTTT. Translation gives CASSRGLEGTFF.

The V and J genes are TRBV7-2 and TRBJ2-7, with TRBD2 matching 11 bases. J was trimmed by 0 bases and V by 5 bases; bases with no gene match: 9. The CDR3 extends over 17 amino acids. Germline V lookup: CDR1 SGHTA, CDR2 FQGNSA. The CDR3 sequence: CASSGGASGRLSYEQYF. The CDR3 DNA is TGTGCCAGCAGCGGAGGGGCTAGCGGGAGGCTCTCCTACGAGCAGTACTTC.

The CDR3 loop reads CASSASGRGETQYF. In DNA form, the CDR3 reads TGTGCCAGCAGCGCTAGCGGGAGGGGGGAGACCCAGTACTTC. The chain joins TRBV9 to TRBJ2-5, with 12 bases identical to TRBD2. V was pared by 3 bases and J by 5 bases, with 2 bases of the junction left unmatched. The length of the CDR3 is 14 residues. The germline V gene has CDR1 SGDLS and CDR2 YYNGEE. Variable domain in full (rest from reference TRBV9 and TRBJ2-5): DSGVTQTPKHLITATGQRVTLRCSPRSGDLSVYWYQQSLDQGLQFLIQYYNGEERAKGNILERFSAQQFPDLHSELNLSSLELGDSALYFCASSASGRGETQYFGPGTRLLVL.

The CDR3 loop reads CASSSGATYEQYF. DNA for the CDR3: TGTGCCAGCTCCAGCGGGGCGACCTACGAGCAGTACTTC. The genes are TRBV18 and TRBJ2-7; TRBD2 aligns across 7 bases. Germline assignment: CDR1 KGHSH and CDR2 LQKENI. Losses at the gene ends were 6 bases for V and 2 bases for J; bases not matched to a gene: 4. This CDR3 has 13 residues.

The J gene is TRBJ2-3, the V gene TRBV30, with D unclear. In germline, CDR1 is GTSNPN, CDR2 SVGIG (reference sequence). This CDR3 is built from 11 residues. V lost 5 bases, J lost 7 bases, and 10 bases lay in between. CDR3 bases: TGTGCCTGGGACGGGTCGTATACGCAGTATTTT. Translated, it gives CAWDGSYTQYF.

This clone was picked up a small number of times. The J gene is TRBJ1-2, the V gene TRBV9; TRBD1 aligns across 7 bases. The CDR3 loop spans 16 amino acids. The V gene's germline CDR1 is SGDLS and CDR2 YYNGEE. V was pared by 4 bases and J by 4 bases, with 13 bases of the junction left unmatched. The CDR3 region has the DNA TGTGCCAGCAGCCCCGACCAGGGGGTCAATGGCTATGGCTACACCTTC. Amino acids: CASSPDQGVNGYGYTF.

This clone was seen just once. This chain connects TRBV7-2 to TRBJ2-5, with 12 bases that match TRBD2. CDR1 is SGHTA, CDR2 FQGNSA, per germline. The CDR3 loop spans 19 amino acids. V lost 1 base to trimming and J lost 1 base; unmatched junction nucleotides: 10. The CDR3 DNA sequence: TGTGCCAGCAGCTTAGTCTTTGACCGACTAGCGGGAGCCCAAGAGACCCAGTACTTC. Residues: CASSLVFDRLAGAQETQYF.

This clone was observed a few times. V is TRBV30 and J is TRBJ1-1, with a weak D call TRBD1 (6 bases). From germline, CDR1 is GTSNPN and CDR2 SVGIG (reference sequence). This CDR3 contains 14 residues. The V gene lost 1 base and the J gene lost 5 bases, with 14 bases spanning the gap. The CDR3 DNA follows: TGTGCCTGGAGTGGATGGCGAGGGGGTACTGAAGCTTTCTTT. Its protein product is CAWSGWRGGTEAFF.

Only a few counts were recorded for this clone. CDR3 DNA sequence: TGTGCCAGCAGCTTGGCTAGCTCTGGAAACACCATATATTTT. This codes for CASSLASSGNTIYF. This chain connects TRBV7-9 to TRBJ1-3; D is undetermined. V was pared by 3 bases and J by 0 bases, with 6 bases between. The CDR3 sequence is 14 residues long. Germline V gene data show CDR1 as SEHNR and CDR2 as FQNEAQ (reference sequence). The variable domain in full, with the rest retrieved from reference TRBV7-9 and TRBJ1-3, is DTGVSQNPRHKITKRGQNVTFRCDPISEHNRLYWYRQTLGQGPEFLTYFQNEAQLEKSRLLSDRFSAERPKGSFSTLEIQRTEQGDSAMYLCASSLASSGNTIYFGEGSWLTVV.

The chain uses TRBV5-1 and TRBJ2-6, with 10 bases identical to TRBD1. The CDR3 spans 17 residues. Germline assignment: CDR1 SGHRS and CDR2 YFSETQ. V was clipped by 3 bases and J by 0 bases; unmatched bases: 3. CDR3 in DNA: TGCGCCAGCAGCTCGAGGACAGGGGGCTCTGGGGCCAACGTCCTGACTTTC. This gives the protein CASSSRTGGSGANVLTF.

This clone was counted a few times. The chain links TRBV2 to TRBJ2-7; tentative D call: TRBD1 (5 bases). The CDR3 length is 12 residues. Germline V gene sequence: CDR1 SNHLY, CDR2 FYNNEI. Trimming took off 8 bases at V and 3 bases at J, with 11 bases between the two ends. The CDR3 DNA sequence: TGTGCCAGCTCCCGACAGAGCTACGAGCAGTACTTC. Amino acids: CASSRQSYEQYF.

The chain recombines TRBV7-3 with TRBJ2-1; 10 nucleotides agree with TRBD2. CDR3 length equals 15 residues. Trimming removed 5 bases from V and 9 bases from J; junction bases left unmatched: 10. Per the germline V gene, CDR1 is SGHTA and CDR2 is FQGTGA. CDR3 DNA sequence: TGTGCCAGCAGCCAGCGGCTAGCGGGAGTTGGTGAGCAGTTCTTC. As protein: CASSQRLAGVGEQFF.

This rearrangement joins TRBV4-1 to TRBJ1-2, with a tentative D call TRBD1 (6 bases). This CDR3 region has 18 residues. Trimming cost V 1 base and J 0 bases, with 18 bases left between them. CDR1 is MGHRA and CDR2 is YSYEKL in the germline V gene. The CDR3 bases are TGCGCCAGCAGCCAAGTGGTCATAAAACAGGGAACTAACTATGGCTACACCTTC. The encoded protein is CASSQVVIKQGTNYGYTF.

This clone has only a few counts. The chain carries TRBV25-1 and TRBJ2-5, with D tentatively TRBD2 (6 bases). Germline V gene data show CDR1 as MGHDK and CDR2 as SYGVNS. CDR3 length: 14 amino acids. V was cut by 3 bases and J by 1 base, with 9 bases left in between. CDR3 sequence reads: CASSEGLTQETQYF. The DNA of the CDR3 is TGTGCCAGCAGTGAGGGACTCACCCAAGAGACCCAGTACTTC.

J is TRBJ2-7 and V is TRBV30; no clear D gene. The CDR3 spans 15 residues. Germline CDR1 reads GTSNPN; CDR2 reads SVGIG (reference sequence). Trimming shortened V by 4 bases and J by 5 bases, and 21 bases separated the two germline ends. The DNA for the CDR3 is TGTGCCTGGATTCTAGGCCACGGTGGCAAGAACGAGCAGTACTTC. Translation gives CAWILGHGGKNEQYF.

The table lists this clone with a few counts. The chain has TRBV7-2 and TRBJ2-1; the D gene is possibly TRBD2 (5 bases). Germline V CDR1 and CDR2: SGHTA, FQGNSA. The CDR3 runs to 13 residues. The germline V and J ends were trimmed by 5 bases and 5 bases, with 10 bases remaining between them. Here the CDR3 DNA reads TGTGCCAGCAGCGGCGGGCGGGACAATGAGCAGTTCTTC. Encoded protein: CASSGGRDNEQFF.

The V call is TRBV4-1, the J call TRBJ2-7; 10 nucleotides line up with TRBD2. The CDR3 extends over 15 amino acids. V lost 0 bases, J lost 12 bases, and 11 bases stayed unmatched. CDR1 is MGHRA and CDR2 is YSYEKL in the germline V gene. CDR3 in DNA: TGCGCCAGCAGCCAAGACCCAGCGGGAGGGCCTCTGGGGTACTTC. It is translated as CASSQDPAGGPLGYF.

The chain has TRBV18 and TRBJ2-1; TRBD2 matches 7 bases. Germline-derived CDR1 and CDR2 are KGHSH and LQKENI. J lost 8 bases, V lost 0 bases, and 4 bases had no gene match. The CDR3 loop spans 14 amino acids. In DNA, the CDR3 is TGTGCCAGCTCACCACCGGGGAGGGACGATGAGCAGTTCTTC. This codes for CASSPPGRDDEQFF.

The chain employs TRBV25-1 and TRBJ2-5, with D perhaps TRBD2 (6 bases). V lost 3 bases and J lost 2, with 13 bases in between. The germline CDR1 and CDR2 sequences are MGHDK and SYGVNS. This CDR3 is built from 15 residues. The CDR3 loop reads CASSDPSAGQETQYF. In DNA form, the CDR3 reads TGTGCCAGCAGTGATCCCTCCGCGGGGCAAGAGACCCAGTACTTC.

The CDR3 sequence: CASSPSTEQPQHF. CDR3 DNA sequence: TGTGCCAGCTCACCCAGCACAGAGCAGCCCCAGCATTTT. This chain uses TRBV18 with TRBJ1-5; D gene unclear. The CDR3 is made up of 13 amino acids. V was cut by 3 bases and J by 7 bases, with 10 bases left in between. Germline V gene lookup returns CDR1 KGHSH and CDR2 LQKENI.

In its sample, this clone was seen a few times. This chain uses TRBV7-2 with TRBJ1-2, with 7 bases that match TRBD1. The trim removed 5 bases at V and 8 bases at J, leaving 11 bases unmatched. Germline V lookup: CDR1 SGHTA, CDR2 FQGNSA. The CDR3 extends over 14 amino acids. The CDR3, as DNA: TGTGCCAGCAGCCCCAGACAGGGCATTGACGGCTACACCTTC. Its translation is CASSPRQGIDGYTF.

This clone came up a few times. This chain joins TRBV7-9 and TRBJ1-4; D uncertain. V gave up 1 base and J gave up 8 bases, with 14 bases separating them. Per germline, CDR1 SEHNR and CDR2 FQNEAQ (reference sequence). The CDR3 sequence is 15 residues long. CDR3 amino acids: CASSLVEGGREKLFF. The CDR3 DNA reads as TGTGCCAGCAGCTTAGTGGAGGGAGGACGCGAAAAACTGTTTTTT.

This chain links TRBV29-1 with TRBJ2-3; 7 bases agree with TRBD1. Germline trimming cut 1 base from V and 8 bases from J; bases unmatched to any gene: 6. This CDR3 spans 13 amino acids. Germline V CDR1 and CDR2: SQVTM, ANQGSEA. CDR3: CSVEGHQGVTQYF. CDR3 nucleotides: TGCAGCGTTGAAGGCCACCAGGGGGTTACGCAGTATTTT.

There are a few counts of this clone. The chain uses TRBV5-1 and TRBJ1-2, with D tentatively TRBD1 (5 bases). Germline CDR1 SGHRS, CDR2 YFSETQ. V was shortened by 2 bases and J by 6 bases, with 11 bases between the two germline ends. This CDR3 comprises 13 residues. The CDR3 loop is CASSFGGRDGYTF. Written as DNA, the CDR3 is TGCGCCAGCAGCTTCGGCGGCAGGGATGGCTACACCTTC.

This clone was seen only a few times. This chain connects TRBV4-2 to TRBJ2-1; 9 bases line up with TRBD2. The CDR3 spans 18 residues. Germline V gene data show CDR1 as LGHNA and CDR2 as YNFKEQ. Trimming took 4 bases from V and 7 from J; bases not matched to a gene: 17. The CDR3 region has the DNA TGTGCCAGCAGCCGTCCCTTCCCCCTAGCGGGGAAAGGGAATGAGCAGTTCTTC. Protein sequence: CASSRPFPLAGKGNEQFF.

This clone turned up a few times. The rearrangement links TRBV30 to TRBJ1-5, with TRBD1 identical over 7 bases. The CDR3 has 14 amino acids. V was clipped by 5 bases and J by 0 bases; unmatched bases: 4. Germline CDR1 and CDR2: GTSNPN and SVGIG (reference sequence). Here the CDR3 DNA reads TGTGCCTGGGGGACAGTTAATAGCAATCAGCCCCAGCATTTT. It specifies CAWGTVNSNQPQHF.

This clone was recorded a few times. This sequence joins TRBV20-1 and TRBJ2-1; maybe TRBD1 (5 bases). Trimming cost V 6 bases and J 5 bases, with 8 bases left between them. Per germline, CDR1 DFQATT and CDR2 SNEGSKA (reference sequence). This CDR3 contains 11 residues. The CDR3 bases are TGCAGTGCCGACAGAAACAATGAGCAGTTCTTC. The encoded protein is CSADRNNEQFF.

This clone has a handful of counts. This sequence joins TRBV7-9 and TRBJ2-2; D unclear. CDR1 SEHNR and CDR2 FQNEAQ come from the germline V gene (reference sequence). V was trimmed by 2 bases and J by 1 base, leaving 5 bases between them. The CDR3 has 14 residues. CDR3: CASSLNRNTGELFF. The DNA of the CDR3 is TGTGCCAGCAGCTTAAATAGGAACACCGGGGAGCTGTTTTTT.

The V and J genes are TRBV13 and TRBJ1-5, with D unclear. The CDR3 covers 13 residues. V lost 5 bases and J lost 6, with 11 bases in between. Germline V CDR1 and CDR2: PRHDT, FYEKMQ (reference sequence). This chain's CDR3 is CASSKDRGQPQHF. CDR3 sequence (DNA): TGTGCCAGCAGCAAAGACCGGGGTCAGCCCCAGCATTTT.

This clone was detected a few times. The CDR3 DNA follows: TGTGCCAGCAGTTACTCGGGAGGGACCTACAATGAGCAGTTCTTC. Translation gives CASSYSGGTYNEQFF. The rearrangement uses TRBV6-6 and TRBJ2-1; TRBD2 agrees at 7 bases. V lost 0 bases and J lost 2; bases outside the gene matches: 1. Per the germline V gene, CDR1 is MNHNY and CDR2 is SVGAGI (reference sequence). The CDR3 totals 15 residues.

Only one count was recorded for this clone. The chain combines TRBV30 with TRBJ2-7; 8 bases match TRBD2. This CDR3 region has 13 residues. Trimming cost V 7 bases and J 2 bases; bases outside gene matches: 7. CDR1 and CDR2 from the germline V gene are GTSNPN and SVGIG (reference sequence). CDR3 protein: CALRVAGTYEQYF. The CDR3 nucleotides read TGTGCCTTGAGGGTAGCGGGAACCTACGAGCAGTACTTC. The variable domain in full, with the rest retrieved from reference TRBV30 and TRBJ2-7, is SQTIHQWPATLVQPVGSPLSLECTVEGTSNPNLYWYRQAAGRGLQLLFYSVGIGQISSEVPQNLSASRPQDRQFILSSKKLLLSDSGFYLCALRVAGTYEQYFGPGTRLTVT.